The entry below describes one T cell receptor beta chain. Antigen unknown. The data belong to a study of graft-versus-host responses after intestinal transplantation. Turning to the study itself: Following induction with anti-thymocyte globulin, all recipients were given tacrolimus and steroids for two to three years. Whole-study findings and limits: Allografts from individuals with graft-donor T cell macrochimerism displayed high graft-versus-host to host-versus-graft clonal ratios.

Profiled with immunoSEQ multiplex PCR; TCRdb holds only in-frame clones, not every one. The sample includes about 120,000 clones, just over 90% of them seen just once. The source material was unstimulated CD4+ T cells sorted from spleen or lymph node cells, sampled before intestinal transplant. This TCR was recovered from a human donor who received an intestinal transplant.

The CDR3 protein is CASSSRGSGLGSYNEQFF. The DNA of the CDR3 is TGTGCCAGCAGTAGTCGGGGATCCGGACTCGGATCCTACAATGAGCAGTTCTTC. The V gene is TRBV27, the J gene TRBJ2-1, with D perhaps TRBD2 (5 bases). Germline assignment: CDR1 MNHEY and CDR2 SMNVEV (reference sequence). The CDR3 is 18 residues long. V was cut by 5 bases and J by 1 base, with 21 bases left in between.